A single sample is the source of the 8 T cell receptor beta chains below, sequenced in a study of blood T cell repertoires in COVID-19. Generated by immunoSEQ multiplex PCR, the TCRdb table keeps only in-frame clones and is missing some. The sample has under 350,000 clones; around 92% are singletons. Input material: PBMCs or T cells enriched from blood (not recorded which). The receptor source for this set is an older woman who had recovered from COVID-19.

The chain links TRBV19 to TRBJ1-1; possible D gene TRBD1, 6 bases. Trimming cost V 7 bases and J 7 bases, with 16 bases left between them. The germline CDR1 and CDR2 sequences are LNHDA and SQIVND (reference sequence). The CDR3 is 13 residues long. The CDR3 DNA follows: TGTGCCAGTACCTCGACAGGAATCCTTGAAGCTTTCTTT. Translated: CASTSTGILEAFF.

The chain carries TRBV27 and TRBJ1-1, with a tentative D call TRBD1 (5 bases). CDR3 length: 14 amino acids. V was cut by 6 bases and J by 1 base, with 12 bases left in between. Germline CDR1 is MNHEY and CDR2 is SMNVEV (reference sequence). CDR3 residues: CASRYDSQNTEAFF. The CDR3 nucleotides are TGTGCCAGCAGGTATGACAGTCAGAACACTGAAGCTTTCTTT.

The chain uses TRBV2 and TRBJ1-5; perhaps TRBD1 as D (6 bases). Germline CDR1 reads SNHLY; CDR2 reads FYNNEI. V dropped 8 bases and J dropped 9 bases, with 20 bases sitting between them. CDR3 length equals 14 residues. The CDR3 DNA follows: TGTGCCAGCGGACCGACAGGCGGTGAGCGGCCCCAGCATTTT. Translation gives CASGPTGGERPQHF.

The chain employs TRBV28 and TRBJ1-2; the D gene is possibly TRBD1 (5 bases). Germline V gives CDR1 MDHEN, CDR2 SYDVKM. The CDR3 sequence is 14 residues long. Trimming stripped 3 bases from V and 8 bases from J, with 16 bases between. CDR3 sequence (DNA): TGTGCCAGCAGTTTTCACAGGTTAGGTAGCGGCTACACCTTC. The encoded protein is CASSFHRLGSGYTF.

The gene calls are TRBV30 and TRBJ2-7; the D gene is possibly TRBD2 (6 bases). This CDR3 region has 14 residues. CDR1 is GTSNPN, CDR2 SVGIG, per germline (reference sequence). The germline V and J ends were trimmed by 5 bases and 0 bases, with 14 bases remaining between them. CDR3 in amino acids: CAWDHGGTSYEQYF. CDR3 coding DNA: TGTGCCTGGGACCACGGGGGAACCTCCTACGAGCAGTACTTC.

The chain joins TRBV12-3 or TRBV12-4 to TRBJ1-1; D might be TRBD1 (5 bases). Trimming removed 10 bases from V and 1 base from J, with 13 bases in between. CDR3 length: 13 residues. This chain's CDR3 is CAIRQQANTEAFF. CDR3 nucleotide sequence: TGTGCCATACGACAACAGGCGAACACTGAAGCTTTCTTT.

The chain employs TRBV9 and TRBJ1-2, with D possibly matching TRBD1 (6 bases). V lost 5 bases and J lost 4, with 12 bases in between. This CDR3 contains 13 residues. The germline V gene has CDR1 SGDLS and CDR2 YYNGEE. The DNA for the CDR3 is TGTGCCAGCAGAGTTACAGGGAGCTATGGCTACACCTTC. Encoded protein: CASRVTGSYGYTF.

The rearrangement joins TRBV28 to TRBJ2-5, with TRBD1 as a possible D gene (5 bases). Germline loops: CDR1 MDHEN, CDR2 SYDVKM. Trimming pared 10 bases from V and 3 bases from J, leaving 9 bases between. The CDR3 runs to 11 residues. The CDR3 protein is CATQGKETQYF. For the CDR3, the DNA is TGTGCCACTCAGGGTAAAGAGACCCAGTACTTC. Drawing the rest from reference TRBV28 and TRBJ2-5, the complete variable domain is DVKVTQSSRYLVKRTGEKVFLECVQDMDHENMFWYRQDPGLGLRLIYFSYDVKMKEKGDIPEGYSVSREKKERFSLILESASTNQTSMYLCATQGKETQYFGPGTRLLVL.